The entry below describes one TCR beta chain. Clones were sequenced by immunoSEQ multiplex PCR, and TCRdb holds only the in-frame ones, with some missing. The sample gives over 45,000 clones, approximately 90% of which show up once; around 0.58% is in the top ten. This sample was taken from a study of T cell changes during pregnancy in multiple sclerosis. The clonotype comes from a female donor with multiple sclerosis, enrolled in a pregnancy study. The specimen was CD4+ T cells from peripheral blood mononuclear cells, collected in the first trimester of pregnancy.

The CDR3, as DNA: TGTGCCAGCAGCTCACCTAGGCTAGCGGGGGTCGGGGAGACCCAGTACTTC. It encodes CASSSPRLAGVGETQYF. The chain combines TRBV11-2 with TRBJ2-5, with TRBD2 matching 10 bases. The V gene end was trimmed by 4 bases and the J gene end by 5 bases; junction bases not matched to a gene: 13. Germline-derived CDR1 and CDR2 are SGHAT and FQNNGV. The CDR3 has 17 amino acids.